The TCR beta chain described here comes from a study of control samples from healthy donors and cancer patients. Trimming cost V 4 bases and J 2 bases; bases outside gene matches: 6. The CDR3 loop spans 14 amino acids. From germline, CDR1 is SGHNT and CDR2 YYREEE (reference sequence). This table comes from immunoSEQ multiplex PCR, and its TCRdb copy is limited to in-frame clones, with some not included. The table includes roughly 81,000 clones, 70% to 85% detected once. Sequencing was done on a sample of PBMCs. The TCR originated in a man in his sixties with head and neck cancer. The chain carries TRBV5-4 and TRBJ2-7, with TRBD2 identical over 7 bases. The CDR3 region is CASSPGLTTYEQYF. The CDR3 DNA sequence: TGTGCCAGCAGCCCGGGACTAACCACCTACGAGCAGTACTTC.